One sample yielded the 5 T cell receptor beta chains listed below, sequenced in a study of blood T cells in healthy people across ages (dated by TCRdb to between 2015 and 2017). The library was built by means of 5' RACE. The listed sequencing device is Illumina HiSeq 2500. A second PCR of about 7 to 12 cycles was run with a J-beta primer mix and a sample-barcoded 5' primer. TCRdb reworked the public reads: Q25 trimming with fastp, MiXCR clone assembly, productive beta chains retained. Entries that share a CDR3 protein sequence are merged under the most common genes and DNA. This sample is represented by hundreds of thousands of distinct CDR3 sequences; about 51% of them were singletons. About 13% of the sample goes to the ten largest clones. The specimen sequenced was blood. The receptors shown here come from a woman aged 80 or over in good health.

This clonotype came up a few times. The chain couples TRBV6-2 or TRBV6-3 to TRBJ2-1; D unclear. V lost 5 bases and J lost 9, with 11 bases in between. The CDR3 consists of 12 residues. CDR1 is MNHEY and CDR2 is SVGEGT in the germline V gene. CDR3 DNA sequence: TGTGCCAGCAGTCCGCAGCGTGCTGAGCAGTTCTTC. This sequence encodes CASSPQRAEQFF.

This clonotype has at least ten counts. The chain joins TRBV2 to TRBJ2-1; 7 positions agree with TRBD1. From germline, CDR1 is SNHLY and CDR2 FYNNEI. The trim removed 4 bases at V and 8 bases at J, leaving 5 bases unmatched. This CDR3 is 13 amino acids long. In nucleotides, the CDR3 is TGTGCCAGCAGTGGGACAGGTTTCCATGAGCAGTTCTTC. Translation gives CASSGTGFHEQFF.

The table lists this clonotype with many counts. This rearrangement joins TRBV29-1 to TRBJ2-1, with D tentatively TRBD2 (6 bases). Deletions cut 7 bases from V and 10 bases from J, with 17 bases between. Germline V gene lookup returns CDR1 SQVTM and CDR2 ANQGSEA. The CDR3 is made up of 12 amino acids. CDR3 nucleotide sequence: TGCAGCGGTCCGGGACTGCTCGGGGAGCAGTTCTTC. Amino acids: CSGPGLLGEQFF.

The CDR3 sequence: CASSPIMQGRTGELFF. As DNA, the CDR3 is TGTGCCAGCTCACCAATTATGCAGGGCCGGACCGGGGAGCTGTTTTTT. The gene calls are TRBV18 and TRBJ2-2; D is possibly TRBD1 (5 bases). Germline V gene sequence: CDR1 KGHSH, CDR2 LQKENI. This CDR3 comprises 16 residues. The V end was cut by 2 bases, the J end by 5 bases, with 15 bases between.

With respect to this clonotype: One junction end does not reproduce the germline sequence, and a read error may be involved. This CDR3 is CSVGHLNGQFF. As DNA, the CDR3 is TGCAGCGTTGGTCACCTCAATGGGCAGTTCTTC. The V gene is TRBV29-1, the J gene TRBJ2-1; no clear D. In germline, CDR1 is SQVTM, CDR2 ANQGSEA. The length of the CDR3 is 11 residues.